These 14 T cell receptor beta chains originate from one sample sequenced in a study of CD8 T cell repertoires and HIV-1 epitope variants. This table comes from immunoSEQ multiplex PCR, and its TCRdb copy is limited to in-frame clones, with some not included. Of 3,500 to 5,000 clones listed, less than 70% are singletons. Which antigens these TCRs recognize remains unknown. Input material: cultured CD8+ T cells derived from PBMCs. The receptor source for this set is a male donor with HIV.

This chain uses TRBV4-3 with TRBJ2-6; 9 bases map to TRBD1. J was trimmed by 0 bases and V by 3 bases; bases with no gene match: 0. The CDR3 loop spans 16 amino acids. CDR1 is LGHNA, CDR2 YSLEER, per germline. The CDR3 nucleotides are TGCGCCAGCAGCCAGACAGGGGGCTCTGGGGCCAACGTCCTGACTTTC. It is translated as CASSQTGGSGANVLTF.

This clone was counted only a few times. DNA for the CDR3: TGCGCCAGCAGCTCCCTTCTCACGGAGACCCAGTACTTC. Encoded protein: CASSSLLTETQYF. This sequence joins TRBV4-3 and TRBJ2-5; D remains unclear. CDR1 is LGHNA, CDR2 YSLEER, per germline. The CDR3 consists of 13 residues. With 5 bases removed from V and 5 bases from J, the gap between germline ends came to 12 bases.

This clone appeared a few times. V gene TRBV5-6 combines with J gene TRBJ2-7; D is perhaps TRBD1 (6 bases). The CDR3 sequence is 17 residues long. V was shortened by 0 bases and J by 6 bases, with 22 bases between the two germline ends. Germline V gives CDR1 SGHDT, CDR2 YYEEEE. CDR3 nucleotide sequence: TGTGCCAGCAGCTTGGAAGTGGGGACACAATTCCAGTTCGAGCAGTACTTC. Protein sequence: CASSLEVGTQFQFEQYF.

This rearrangement joins TRBV4-1 to TRBJ2-2, with 11 bases lining up with TRBD2. Germline V CDR1 and CDR2: MGHRA, YSYEKL. This CDR3 region has 16 residues. V lost 3 bases, J lost 2 bases, and 2 bases stayed unmatched. CDR3 residues: CASSHGTSGNTGELFF. The CDR3 DNA sequence: TGCGCCAGCAGCCACGGGACTAGCGGAAACACCGGGGAGCTGTTTTTT.

The chain uses TRBV10-3 and TRBJ2-1, with 9 bases lining up with TRBD2. This CDR3 is built from 16 residues. Germline CDR1 ENHRY, CDR2 SYGVKD. After removal of 0 bases from V and 4 bases from J, the junction contained 4 bases not matched to a gene. CDR3 residues: CAISESASGTYNEQFF. In nucleotides, the CDR3 is TGTGCCATCAGTGAGTCGGCTAGCGGGACGTACAATGAGCAGTTCTTC.

The rearrangement uses TRBV5-6 and TRBJ1-2; D may be TRBD1 (5 bases). The CDR3 runs 13 residues. V gave up 4 bases and J gave up 3 bases, with 10 bases separating them. Germline V gene data show CDR1 as SGHDT and CDR2 as YYEEEE. CDR3 in amino acids: CASSPQTDYGYTF. In nucleotides, the CDR3 is TGTGCCAGCAGCCCACAGACAGACTATGGCTACACCTTC.

The chain uses TRBV13 and TRBJ1-2; the D gene is possibly TRBD1 (5 bases). V lost 3 bases and J lost 3, with 8 bases in between. Looked up from germline, CDR1 is PRHDT and CDR2 is FYEKMQ (reference sequence). This CDR3 spans 13 amino acids. This CDR3 reads CASSLGRDYGYTF. CDR3 DNA: TGTGCCAGCAGCTTGGGCAGGGACTATGGCTACACCTTC.

The V gene is TRBV25-1, the J gene TRBJ1-1; 9 bases agree with TRBD1. With 4 bases clipped from V and 6 bases from J, the junction kept 9 bases outside the gene matches. This CDR3 region has 15 residues. Germline V gene lookup returns CDR1 MGHDK and CDR2 SYGVNS. This chain's CDR3 is CASSALGQGTPEAFF. Written as DNA, the CDR3 is TGTGCCAGCAGTGCCTTGGGACAGGGCACCCCTGAAGCTTTCTTT. The full variable domain, with the rest looked up from reference TRBV25-1 and TRBJ1-1, is EADIYQTPRYLVIGTGKKITLECSQTMGHDKMYWYQQDPGMELHLIHYSYGVNSTEKGDLSSESTVSRIRTEHFPLTLESARPSHTSQYLCASSALGQGTPEAFFGQGTRLTVV.

The V and J genes are TRBV27 and TRBJ2-1, with a weak D call TRBD2 (6 bases). V shed 5 bases and J shed 8 bases, with 16 bases lying between them. Germline V gives CDR1 MNHEY, CDR2 SMNVEV (reference sequence). This CDR3 is built from 14 residues. CDR3 amino acids: CASSPGLIRDEQFF. The CDR3 DNA reads as TGTGCCAGCAGTCCGGGACTGATCCGCGATGAGCAGTTCTTC.

The chain is built from TRBV7-8 and TRBJ2-1; D is tentatively TRBD1 or TRBD2 (6 bases each). Looked up from germline, CDR1 is SGHVS and CDR2 is FQNEAQ. The CDR3 loop spans 20 amino acids. Trimming removed 5 bases at V and 8 bases at J, with 34 bases between. The CDR3 is CASSLPGHRAGTGALDEQFF. CDR3 bases: TGTGCCAGCAGCCTACCGGGACATCGGGCCGGCACGGGAGCTCTTGATGAGCAGTTCTTC.

This clone was seen only a few times. The chain uses TRBV4-2 and TRBJ1-2; D call uncertain. Germline V gives CDR1 LGHNA, CDR2 YNFKEQ. Trimming cost V 2 bases and J 3 bases, with 10 bases left between them. This CDR3 has 14 residues. The CDR3 DNA reads as TGTGCCAGCAGCCAAACAGCAGGATACTATGGCTACACCTTC. Protein product: CASSQTAGYYGYTF.

V is TRBV10-3 and J is TRBJ2-2; 10 bases agree with TRBD2. Losses at the gene ends were 3 bases for V and 7 bases for J; bases not matched to a gene: 5. Germline-derived CDR1 and CDR2 are ENHRY and SYGVKD. This CDR3 region has 15 residues. CDR3 in amino acids: CAISEPTSGLGELFF. Written as DNA, the CDR3 is TGTGCCATCAGTGAACCGACTAGCGGGCTCGGGGAGCTGTTTTTT.

This chain links TRBV27 with TRBJ1-5, with D perhaps TRBD1 (5 bases). Trimming cost V 1 base and J 5 bases, with 15 bases left between them. This CDR3 is built from 16 residues. CDR1 and CDR2 (germline): MNHEY, SMNVEV (reference sequence). CDR3 residues: CASSLWGGMDDQPQHF. The CDR3 DNA reads as TGTGCCAGCAGTTTATGGGGGGGTATGGATGATCAGCCCCAGCATTTT.

The chain recombines TRBV27 with TRBJ2-2; tentative D call: TRBD2 (5 bases). V was cut by 8 bases and J by 0 bases, with 10 bases left in between. This CDR3 is built from 14 residues. From germline, CDR1 is MNHEY and CDR2 SMNVEV (reference sequence). CDR3 sequence (DNA): TGTGCCAGCTCAATCGGGGCGAACACCGGGGAGCTGTTTTTT. Encoded protein: CASSIGANTGELFF.